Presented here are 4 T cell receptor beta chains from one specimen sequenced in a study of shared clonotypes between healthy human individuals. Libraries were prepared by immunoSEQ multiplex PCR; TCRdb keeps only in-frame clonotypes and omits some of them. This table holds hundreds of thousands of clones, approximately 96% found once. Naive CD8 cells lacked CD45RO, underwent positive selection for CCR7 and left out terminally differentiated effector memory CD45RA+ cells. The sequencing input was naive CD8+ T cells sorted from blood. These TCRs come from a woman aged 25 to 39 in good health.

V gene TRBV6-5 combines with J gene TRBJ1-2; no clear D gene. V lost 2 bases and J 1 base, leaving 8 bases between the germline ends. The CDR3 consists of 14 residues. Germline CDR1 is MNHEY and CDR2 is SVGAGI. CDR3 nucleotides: TGTGCCAGCAGTTACGGATCCGATAACTATGGCTACACCTTC. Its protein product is CASSYGSDNYGYTF.

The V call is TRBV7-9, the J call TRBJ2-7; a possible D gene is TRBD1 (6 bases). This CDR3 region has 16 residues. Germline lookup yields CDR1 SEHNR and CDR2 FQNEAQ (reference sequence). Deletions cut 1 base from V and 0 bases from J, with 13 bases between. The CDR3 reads CASSLDLDRSSYEQYF. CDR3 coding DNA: TGTGCCAGCAGCTTAGATTTAGACAGGAGCTCCTACGAGCAGTACTTC.

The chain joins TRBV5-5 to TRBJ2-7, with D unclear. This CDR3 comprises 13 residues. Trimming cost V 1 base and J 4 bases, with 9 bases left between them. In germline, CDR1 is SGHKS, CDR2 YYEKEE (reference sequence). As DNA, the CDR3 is TGTGCCAGCAGCTTGAACAGTGGTTACGAGCAGTACTTC. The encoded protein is CASSLNSGYEQYF. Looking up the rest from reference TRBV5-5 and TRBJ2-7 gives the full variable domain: DAGVTQSPTHLIKTRGQQVTLRCSPISGHKSVSWYQQVLGQGPQFIFQYYEKEERGRGNFPDRFSARQFPNYSSELNVNALLLGDSALYLCASSLNSGYEQYFGPGTRLTVT.

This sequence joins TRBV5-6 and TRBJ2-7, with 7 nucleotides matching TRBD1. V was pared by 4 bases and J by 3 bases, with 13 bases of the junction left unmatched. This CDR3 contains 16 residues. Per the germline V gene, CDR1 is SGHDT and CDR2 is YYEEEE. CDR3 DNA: TGTGCCAGCAGCGTAAGAAATGGACAGGTCTACTACGAGCAGTACTTC. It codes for CASSVRNGQVYYEQYF.